The TCR beta chain under discussion was sequenced for a study of CD8 T cells in ankylosing spondylitis. Regarding the study as a whole: Some of these motif variants have turned up before, in reports on reactive arthritis synovial fluid and blood. Researchers reportedly found disease-linked clones significantly enriched in matched ankylosing spondylitis synovial fluid.

The length of the CDR3 is 16 residues. CDR1 MGHDK and CDR2 SYGVNS come from the germline V gene. Trimming left V 3 bases short and J 9 bases short, with 23 bases between. Preparation of TCR beta libraries was done by quantitative 5'-RACE with molecular barcodes. TCRdb fed the 5' RACE reads into MiXCR, producing one record per CDR3 protein. The repertoire includes more than 150,000 distinct CDR3 sequences, 18% of them detected once, and approximately 4.3% sits in the top ten. This clonotype appeared many times. The target antigen is unknown. Sequencing used blood, either unsorted or a sorted T cell fraction (not recorded which). The gene calls are TRBV25-1 and TRBJ2-5; weak D call: TRBD2 (7 bases). The clonotype originates from a male donor aged 10-35 years with ankylosing spondylitis or in good health (not recorded which). The CDR3 DNA follows: TGTGCCAGCAGTGACGTGGGGGGGAGGGGGAAAAGGGCCCAGTACTTC. Translating gives CASSDVGGRGKRAQYF.